This TCR beta chain is from a study of cytomegalovirus exposure and HLA in healthy donors. This PCR relied on a set of 60 Vbeta primers and 13 Jbeta primers. Produced via immunoSEQ multiplex PCR; TCRdb's table is partial and in-frame only. The data show about 120,000 clones, 60% to 80% seen once. This clone was observed once. What it binds is not known. The V gene lost 7 bases and the J gene lost 0 bases, with 17 bases spanning the gap. The germline gives CDR1 MNHEY, CDR2 SMNVEV (reference sequence). The CDR3 runs to 16 residues. Broader study findings: Researchers reported in a later analysis that a missense DCLRE1C variant was tied to TCR beta V- and J-gene trimming.

The V gene is TRBV27, the J gene TRBJ2-3, with TRBD2 as a possible D gene (5 bases). Source material: PBMCs. The TCR originated in a human donor in good health. The CDR3 DNA sequence: TGTGCCAGCACCGAGGGCAAGGACCTAAGCACAGATACGCAGTATTTT. It encodes CASTEGKDLSTDTQYF.